These 23 T cell receptor beta chains share one sample of origin, sequenced in a study of shared clonotypes between healthy human individuals. Sequencing used immunoSEQ multiplex PCR; TCRdb keeps in-frame clones, though not all of them. The sample yields about 2.1 million clones, 90% to 95% seen once. Positive CCR7 selection of CD45RO-negative cells yielded the naive CD8 cells, and terminally differentiated effector memory CD45RA+ cells were excluded. Material: naive CD8+ T cells from PBMCs. The source of these receptors is a man aged 18 to 35 in good health. Some clones in this sample may be carry-over from other donors' samples.

On this clone itself: Other DNA sequences in this sample translate to the same CDR3. The rearrangement links TRBV7-9 to TRBJ1-1, with D hard to call. V gave up 0 bases and J gave up 1 base, with 6 bases separating them. This CDR3 is built from 14 residues. Per the germline V gene, CDR1 is SEHNR and CDR2 is FQNEAQ (reference sequence). The CDR3 region is CASSLAPENTEAFF. The DNA of the CDR3 is TGTGCCAGCAGCTTAGCTCCCGAGAACACTGAAGCTTTCTTT.

V gene TRBV4-1 combines with J gene TRBJ2-2; TRBD1 matches at 12 bases. V was clipped by 3 bases and J by 6 bases; unmatched bases: 8. The CDR3 consists of 17 residues. The germline V gene encodes CDR1 MGHRA and CDR2 YSYEKL. CDR3 coding DNA: TGCGCCAGCAGCCACACCCCGGGACAGGGGGCGGCCGGGGAGCTGTTTTTT. Translated, it gives CASSHTPGQGAAGELFF.

V is TRBV21-1 and J is TRBJ1-5; the D call in the table, TRBD1, was not verified against the DNA. TRBV21-1 is a pseudogene locus. The CDR3 length is 17 residues. The CDR3 nucleotides read TGTGCCAGCAGCAAAGGAGGGGGTCGACCTGGGGTTCAGCCCCAGCATTTT. This codes for CASSKGGGRPGVQPQHF.

The chain joins TRBV7-9 to TRBJ1-3; D unclear. The CDR3 totals 15 residues. The germline CDR1 and CDR2 sequences are SEHNR and FQNEAQ (reference sequence). V gave up 1 base and J gave up 3 bases, with 10 bases separating them. Written as DNA, the CDR3 is TGTGCCAGCAGCTTAGAAAGACCTCATGGAAACACCATATATTTT. Translating it yields CASSLERPHGNTIYF.

The chain employs TRBV27 and TRBJ2-1; 8 bases match TRBD1. The CDR3 runs 15 residues. Trimming at V came to 5 bases and at J to 2 bases, leaving 5 bases not matched to a gene. Germline values: CDR1 MNHEY, CDR2 SMNVEV (reference sequence). CDR3 sequence (DNA): TGTGCCAGCAGTATTGACAGGGGACCCTACAATGAGCAGTTCTTC. It translates to CASSIDRGPYNEQFF.

This clone was counted a single time. Other nucleotide sequences from this sample produce the same CDR3. J is TRBJ2-7 and V is TRBV27, with 7 bases lining up with TRBD2. V gave up 3 bases and J gave up 0 bases; unmatched junction bases: 2. Germline assignment: CDR1 MNHEY and CDR2 SMNVEV (reference sequence). This CDR3 region has 14 residues. CDR3 sequence: CASSLGGFSYEQYF. The CDR3 region has the DNA TGTGCCAGCAGTTTGGGAGGGTTCTCCTACGAGCAGTACTTC.

The V gene is TRBV10-1, the J gene TRBJ2-2; the D gene is possibly TRBD1 (6 bases). Looked up from germline, CDR1 is WNHNN and CDR2 is SYGVQD (reference sequence). This CDR3 is 19 amino acids long. V lost 0 bases and J lost 5, with 22 bases in between. The CDR3 protein is CASSESSAWTERTTGELFF. The CDR3 nucleotides read TGCGCCAGCAGTGAGTCAAGCGCTTGGACAGAACGAACAACCGGGGAGCTGTTTTTT.

This chain uses TRBV5-6 with TRBJ2-1; 9 bases line up with TRBD1. V shed 0 bases and J 8 bases; nucleotides not matched to a gene: 12. CDR1 is SGHDT, CDR2 YYEEEE, per germline. This CDR3 is 17 amino acids long. CDR3 in DNA: TGTGCCAGCAGCTTGGCAGGGGACAGGGTGGGCAGAGATGAGCAGTTCTTC. Translation gives CASSLAGDRVGRDEQFF.

This clone was seen just once. The chain combines TRBV27 with TRBJ1-1, with D possibly being TRBD1 (5 bases). The CDR3 contains 12 residues. Germline CDR1 and CDR2: MNHEY and SMNVEV (reference sequence). V was clipped by 6 bases and J by 10 bases, with 15 bases between them. The CDR3 protein is CASRRGAGRAFF. CDR3 sequence (DNA): TGTGCCAGCAGGAGGGGAGCTGGTAGAGCTTTCTTT.

The V and J genes are TRBV27 and TRBJ1-1; D gene uncertain. CDR1 and CDR2 (germline): MNHEY, SMNVEV (reference sequence). CDR3 length: 14 residues. V shed 3 bases and J shed 8 bases, with 16 bases lying between them. CDR3 nucleotides: TGTGCCAGCAGTTTGCAGTTAGGAGGTCACGAAGCTTTCTTT. Its translation: CASSLQLGGHEAFF.

V gene TRBV5-1 combines with J gene TRBJ2-5; TRBD2 might be the D (6 bases). Deletions cut 2 bases from V and 5 bases from J, with 13 bases between. Germline assignment: CDR1 SGHRS and CDR2 YFSETQ. The length of the CDR3 is 14 residues. The CDR3 protein is CASSFGGARETQYF. CDR3 nucleotides: TGCGCCAGCAGCTTCGGCGGGGCACGGGAGACCCAGTACTTC.

J is TRBJ2-3 and V is TRBV7-9, with TRBD1 matching over 8 bases. V shed 5 bases, J shed 6 bases, and the junction held 7 bases outside the gene matches. CDR1 and CDR2 (germline): SEHNR, FQNEAQ (reference sequence). There are 14 residues in the CDR3. CDR3 region: CASSPMTGVDTQYF. The CDR3 DNA is TGTGCCAGCAGCCCGATGACAGGGGTTGATACGCAGTATTTT.

V and J are TRBV27 and TRBJ2-3; 9 bases line up with TRBD2. The CDR3 is 16 residues long. V shed 2 bases and J 6 bases; nucleotides not matched to a gene: 9. The germline V gene encodes CDR1 MNHEY and CDR2 SMNVEV (reference sequence). CDR3 amino acids: CASSLVSVAGVDTQYF. CDR3 coding DNA: TGTGCCAGCAGTTTAGTGTCGGTAGCGGGAGTCGATACGCAGTATTTT.

V is TRBV7-6 and J is TRBJ2-2; D ambiguous. CDR3 size: 16 residues. The germline V gene has CDR1 SGHVS and CDR2 FNYEAQ. V was trimmed by 3 bases and J by 1 base, leaving 12 bases between them. The CDR3 sequence: CASSLIMRLNTGELFF. In DNA, the CDR3 is TGTGCCAGCAGCTTGATAATGCGGCTGAACACCGGGGAGCTGTTTTTT.

The chain has TRBV25-1 and TRBJ1-2, with D perhaps TRBD1 (5 bases). The germline V gene encodes CDR1 MGHDK and CDR2 SYGVNS. CDR3 size: 17 residues. With 6 bases removed from V and 4 bases from J, the gap between germline ends came to 24 bases. CDR3 in amino acids: CASSGGITRDAVYGYTF. The CDR3 nucleotides read TGTGCCAGCAGCGGAGGAATTACCCGGGACGCAGTCTATGGCTACACCTTC.

V gene TRBV14 combines with J gene TRBJ2-7; D might be TRBD2 (6 bases). CDR3 length: 16 amino acids. Germline CDR1 is SGHDN and CDR2 is FVKESK. V gave up 2 bases and J gave up 2 bases, with 16 bases separating them. The CDR3 loop reads CASSQNSGTYTYEQYF. The CDR3 DNA is TGTGCCAGCAGCCAAAACTCCGGGACTTATACCTACGAGCAGTACTTC.

The chain is built from TRBV29-1 and TRBJ2-2, with 11 bases identical to TRBD1. Germline V gene lookup returns CDR1 SQVTM and CDR2 ANQGSEA. The trim removed 3 bases at V and 6 bases at J, leaving 6 bases unmatched. The CDR3 is 15 residues long. The CDR3, as DNA: TGCAGCGTTGAGTTCGGGACAGGGGGTCCCGGGGAGCTGTTTTTT. It specifies CSVEFGTGGPGELFF.

This clone occurred once. The chain carries TRBV28 and TRBJ2-3; TRBD2 aligns across 9 bases. The CDR3 is 19 residues long. Germline V gene lookup returns CDR1 MDHEN and CDR2 SYDVKM. Trimming took 5 bases from V and 2 from J; bases not matched to a gene: 17. The CDR3 here is CASSLPGQLTSGYTDTQYF. The CDR3 coding sequence is TGTGCCAGCAGTCTGCCGGGACAGCTTACTAGCGGGTACACAGATACGCAGTATTTT.

The V gene is TRBV9, the J gene TRBJ2-7; tentatively, D is TRBD2 (6 bases). Germline CDR1 and CDR2: SGDLS and YYNGEE. The CDR3 spans 15 residues. V was clipped by 0 bases and J by 2 bases, with 12 bases between them. CDR3 nucleotides: TGTGCCAGCAGCGTAGATACGGGGGTTCCCTACGAGCAGTACTTC. Amino acid sequence: CASSVDTGVPYEQYF. Supplemented by reference TRBV9 and TRBJ2-7, the full variable domain reads DSGVTQTPKHLITATGQRVTLRCSPRSGDLSVYWYQQSLDQGLQFLIQYYNGEERAKGNILERFSAQQFPDLHSELNLSSLELGDSALYFCASSVDTGVPYEQYFGPGTRLTVT.

The V and J genes are TRBV6-5 and TRBJ2-2; D unclear. Trimming pared 2 bases from V and 13 bases from J, leaving 14 bases between. This CDR3 is 13 amino acids long. Per the germline V gene, CDR1 is MNHEY and CDR2 is SVGAGI. CDR3 sequence reads: CASSYEFSARLFF. The CDR3 DNA is TGTGCCAGCAGTTACGAGTTCAGCGCGAGGCTGTTTTTT.

The chain has TRBV11-3 and TRBJ2-1, with 11 nucleotides matching TRBD2. V dropped 2 bases and J dropped 8; count of bases not matched to a gene: 8. CDR3 length equals 16 residues. CDR1 and CDR2 (germline): SGHNT, YENEEA. The CDR3 nucleotides are TGTGCCAGCAGCTTAAGGGCTAGCGGGAGGCGCGATGAGCAGTTCTTC. Translation: CASSLRASGRRDEQFF.

The chain has TRBV4-2 and TRBJ2-1; no reliable D call. V was shortened by 2 bases and J by 6 bases, with 2 bases between the two germline ends. The CDR3 covers 11 residues. Per the germline V gene, CDR1 is LGHNA and CDR2 is YNFKEQ. The CDR3 DNA reads as TGTGCCAGCAGCCAATTCAATGAGCAGTTCTTC. It is translated as CASSQFNEQFF.

The V and J genes are TRBV5-1 and TRBJ2-7; D uncertain. Trimming left V 2 bases short and J 3 bases short, with 6 bases between. Germline CDR1 is SGHRS and CDR2 is YFSETQ. This CDR3 region has 12 residues. DNA of the CDR3: TGCGCCAGCAGCTTTTCAAACTACGAGCAGTACTTC. It is translated as CASSFSNYEQYF.